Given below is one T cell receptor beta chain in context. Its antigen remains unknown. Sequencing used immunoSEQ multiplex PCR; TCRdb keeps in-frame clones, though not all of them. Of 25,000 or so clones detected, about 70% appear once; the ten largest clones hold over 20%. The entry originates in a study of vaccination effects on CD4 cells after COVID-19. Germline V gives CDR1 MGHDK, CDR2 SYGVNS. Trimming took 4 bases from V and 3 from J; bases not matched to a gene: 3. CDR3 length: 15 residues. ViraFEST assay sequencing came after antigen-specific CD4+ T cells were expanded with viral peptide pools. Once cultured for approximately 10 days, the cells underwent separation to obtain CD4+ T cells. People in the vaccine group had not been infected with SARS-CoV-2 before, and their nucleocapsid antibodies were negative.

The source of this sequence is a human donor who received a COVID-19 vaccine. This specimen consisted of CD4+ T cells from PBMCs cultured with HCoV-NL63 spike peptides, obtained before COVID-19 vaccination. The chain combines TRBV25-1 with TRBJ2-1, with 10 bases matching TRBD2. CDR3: CASSGRTSGYNEQFF. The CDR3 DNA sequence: TGTGCCAGCAGTGGAAGGACTAGCGGCTACAATGAGCAGTTCTTC.